This T cell receptor (beta chain) was identified in a study of T cell repertoires in cytomegalovirus infection. Looking at the study overall: Carrying CMV and the relevant HLA type showed in public TCR beta signatures. Findings and limits, study-wide: People with CMV and the relevant HLA were identified by cumulative public TCR beta family frequency. The ex vivo response was dominated by HLA-C-restricted CMV-specific TCR beta clonotypes.

TCRdb reprocessed the reads with MiXCR, giving one entry per CDR3 protein. The sample contains around 450,000 distinct CDR3 sequences, approximately 10% of which appear only once. This CDR3 comprises 14 residues. Trimming removed 3 bases at V and 3 bases at J, with 11 bases between. Many counts were recorded for this clonotype. What it binds is not known. The source material was PBMCs. This clonotype was obtained from a human donor in good health (CMV status not recorded). Some clones in this sample may be carry-over from other donors' samples. The V gene is TRBV12-3 or TRBV12-4, the J gene TRBJ2-5, with D perhaps TRBD2 (6 bases). The CDR3 nucleotides are TGTGCCAGCAGTTTTGGACTACCGGAAGAGACCCAGTACTTC. Its protein is CASSFGLPEETQYF.